These T cell receptor beta chains were read from a single sample in a study of T cells in Graves' hyperthyroidism and ophthalmopathy. TCRdb called the multiplex PCR reads again in MiXCR, with one record for every CDR3 protein. The sample has a few hundred thousand distinct CDR3 sequences, approximately 16% seen once; the top ten hold roughly a fifth. The specimen was blood. The receptors stem from a woman aged 60-75 years with Graves' ophthalmopathy. CDR3s include the opening cysteine and the closing phenylalanine or tryptophan. The D gene is left open where the match is weak. Clone size is stated in some rows and not others, as once, few, many or a class when expanded.

d_call: -
clone_size: few
v_call: TRBV5-1
j_call: TRBJ1-4
cdr3_aa: CASSFGSNEKLFF

d_call: TRBD1
clone_size: -
v_call: TRBV6-8
j_call: TRBJ1-2
cdr3_aa: CASSYSLGTDGRYTF

d_call: TRBD1
clone_size: many
v_call: TRBV3-1
j_call: TRBJ2-5
cdr3_aa: CASSQRDRGFQETQYF

d_call: TRBD2
clone_size: many
v_call: TRBV10-2
j_call: TRBJ2-3
cdr3_aa: CASIPAGSSGRADTQYF

d_call: -
clone_size: -
v_call: TRBV7-6
j_call: TRBJ1-3
cdr3_aa: CASSYLSGVSGNTIYF

d_call: -
clone_size: few
v_call: TRBV4-2
j_call: TRBJ2-2
cdr3_aa: CASSQDTEQRVGTGELFF

d_call: -
clone_size: -
v_call: TRBV4-1
j_call: TRBJ2-7
cdr3_aa: CASSPELTYEQYF

d_call: -
clone_size: many
v_call: TRBV11-2
j_call: TRBJ1-1
cdr3_aa: CASSLTGVNTEAFF

d_call: TRBD2
clone_size: -
v_call: TRBV30
j_call: TRBJ2-3
cdr3_aa: CAWSRGRALMVGDTQYF

d_call: TRBD1
clone_size: many
v_call: TRBV28
j_call: TRBJ2-1
cdr3_aa: CASSGRDRVTAEQFF

d_call: -
clone_size: many
v_call: TRBV18
j_call: TRBJ2-5
cdr3_aa: CASSPNVQETQYF

d_call: -
clone_size: few
v_call: TRBV15
j_call: TRBJ2-1
cdr3_aa: CATSRDFGYEQFF

d_call: -
clone_size: -
v_call: TRBV19
j_call: TRBJ1-2
cdr3_aa: CASTGGNYGYTF

d_call: TRBD2
clone_size: -
v_call: TRBV6-6
j_call: TRBJ2-2
cdr3_aa: CASSYRLAGRTGELFF

d_call: TRBD2
clone_size: many
v_call: TRBV11-2
j_call: TRBJ2-3
cdr3_aa: CASSARLAVTDTQYF

d_call: TRBD2
clone_size: -
v_call: TRBV9
j_call: TRBJ2-2
cdr3_aa: CASSLVGTSGRRELFF

d_call: -
clone_size: -
v_call: TRBV5-8
j_call: TRBJ2-2
cdr3_aa: CASSLNILAGELFF

d_call: -
clone_size: many
v_call: TRBV20-1
j_call: TRBJ2-7
cdr3_aa: CSAREIVTTYEQYF

d_call: TRBD2
clone_size: -
v_call: TRBV20-1
j_call: TRBJ2-1
cdr3_aa: CSAGGTSGRNEQFF

d_call: TRBD1
clone_size: many
v_call: TRBV10-1
j_call: TRBJ2-7
cdr3_aa: CASSESGTGSYEQYF

d_call: -
clone_size: few
v_call: TRBV20-1
j_call: TRBJ2-7
cdr3_aa: CSASGLQTYGQYF

d_call: TRBD2
clone_size: many
v_call: TRBV12-3/TRBV12-4
j_call: TRBJ2-3
cdr3_aa: CASNPSGSGTDTQYF

d_call: -
clone_size: -
v_call: TRBV4-3
j_call: TRBJ2-1
cdr3_aa: CASSQESYDAGSYNEQFF

d_call: TRBD2
clone_size: many
v_call: TRBV5-1
j_call: TRBJ2-1
cdr3_aa: CASSLTGTRAYNEQFF

d_call: TRBD2
clone_size: -
v_call: TRBV20-1
j_call: TRBJ2-5
cdr3_aa: CSARVGTGGRVGTQYF

d_call: TRBD2
clone_size: many
v_call: TRBV7-9
j_call: TRBJ2-3
cdr3_aa: CASSLADGGVITDTQYF

d_call: -
clone_size: many
v_call: TRBV5-1
j_call: TRBJ2-1
cdr3_aa: CASREKAGEYLEQFF

d_call: TRBD1
clone_size: many
v_call: TRBV28
j_call: TRBJ2-7
cdr3_aa: CASSLLESGTDYEQYF

d_call: -
clone_size: few
v_call: TRBV7-2
j_call: TRBJ1-3
cdr3_aa: CASSPRRRNTIYF

d_call: -
clone_size: -
v_call: TRBV5-1
j_call: TRBJ2-1
cdr3_aa: CASSLVRSSYNEQFF

d_call: -
clone_size: many
v_call: TRBV6-1
j_call: TRBJ1-6
cdr3_aa: CASSGTTDSPLHF

d_call: TRBD2
clone_size: -
v_call: TRBV7-3
j_call: TRBJ2-2
cdr3_aa: CASSGASGILVTGELFF

d_call: -
clone_size: many
v_call: TRBV9
j_call: TRBJ2-7
cdr3_aa: CASSPGRGSYEQYF

d_call: -
clone_size: many
v_call: TRBV10-3
j_call: TRBJ1-1
cdr3_aa: CAISESAGNTEAFF

d_call: TRBD2
clone_size: -
v_call: TRBV20-1
j_call: TRBJ2-1
cdr3_aa: CSARTSSGRAVEQFF

d_call: -
clone_size: -
v_call: TRBV2
j_call: TRBJ2-5
cdr3_aa: CASRTTGETQYF

d_call: -
clone_size: many
v_call: TRBV5-5
j_call: TRBJ2-7
cdr3_aa: CASSLAGSRTYEQYF

d_call: -
clone_size: -
v_call: TRBV4-1
j_call: TRBJ2-1
cdr3_aa: CASSQGVPPSYNEQFF

d_call: TRBD1
clone_size: many
v_call: TRBV7-3
j_call: TRBJ2-6
cdr3_aa: CASSLPGGATGANVLTF

d_call: -
clone_size: many
v_call: TRBV7-9
j_call: TRBJ2-1
cdr3_aa: CASSLKGSYNEQFF

d_call: -
clone_size: -
v_call: TRBV5-1
j_call: TRBJ2-2
cdr3_aa: CASTPTSLNTGELFF